Shown below are 26 T cell receptor beta chains from a single sample sequenced in a study of shared clonotypes between healthy human individuals. Profiled with immunoSEQ multiplex PCR; TCRdb holds only in-frame clones, not every one. The table has roughly 770,000 clones, approximately 97% seen once. Naive CD8 populations comprised CD45RO-negative cells positively selected for CCR7, excluding terminally differentiated effector memory CD45RA+ cells. The sample comprised naive CD8+ T cells sorted from blood. The receptors originated from a young man in good health.

The chain has TRBV9 and TRBJ1-2, with 7 bases aligning to TRBD1. After removal of 4 bases from V and 7 bases from J, the junction contained 4 bases not matched to a gene. The CDR3 has 12 amino acids. Germline V gene sequence: CDR1 SGDLS, CDR2 YYNGEE. In DNA, the CDR3 is TGTGCCAGCAGCACCCGGGACAGTGGCTACACCTTC. This sequence encodes CASSTRDSGYTF.

This chain links TRBV29-1 with TRBJ2-3; 15 bases map to TRBD2. With 7 bases clipped from V and 5 bases from J, the junction kept 13 bases outside the gene matches. The germline V gene encodes CDR1 SQVTM and CDR2 ANQGSEA. The CDR3 is 17 amino acids. The CDR3 spells CSGIMGGTSGRLDTQYF. The CDR3 DNA reads TGCAGCGGCATAATGGGGGGGACTAGCGGGAGGTTAGATACGCAGTATTTT.

This chain uses TRBV27 with TRBJ2-2; D is unresolved. The CDR3 is 14 amino acids. The V gene's germline CDR1 is MNHEY and CDR2 SMNVEV (reference sequence). V was clipped by 5 bases and J by 4 bases, with 11 bases between them. The CDR3 sequence is CASSPGLGTGELFF. The CDR3 nucleotides read TGTGCCAGCAGTCCCGGCCTGGGCACCGGGGAGCTGTTTTTT.

The chain couples TRBV9 to TRBJ2-1; TRBD2 matches at 8 bases. Germline V gives CDR1 SGDLS, CDR2 YYNGEE. This CDR3 region has 16 residues. V was clipped by 3 bases and J by 9 bases; unmatched bases: 14. CDR3 sequence (DNA): TGTGCCAGCAGCGCACCGGGACTAGGCTGGGGAGGTGAGCAGTTCTTC. This translates into CASSAPGLGWGGEQFF.

The V and J genes are TRBV5-1 and TRBJ2-6, with 7 bases aligning to TRBD1. V dropped 4 bases and J dropped 2; count of bases not matched to a gene: 3. Germline lookup yields CDR1 SGHRS and CDR2 YFSETQ. The CDR3 contains 15 residues. CDR3 sequence reads: CASSTGTAGANVLTF. As DNA, the CDR3 is TGCGCCAGCAGCACCGGGACAGCTGGGGCCAACGTCCTGACTTTC. Based on the CDR3 plus reference TRBV5-1 and TRBJ2-6, the full variable domain is KAGVTQTPRYLIKTRGQQVTLSCSPISGHRSVSWYQQTPGQGLQFLFEYFSETQRNKGNFPGRFSGRQFSNSRSEMNVSTLELGDSALYLCASSTGTAGANVLTFGAGSRLTVL.

The V call is TRBV7-9, the J call TRBJ2-5, with D unclear. The ends were cut back, 5 bases at V and 2 bases at J, with 15 bases in the middle. The CDR3 is made up of 15 amino acids. Germline CDR1 and CDR2: SEHNR and FQNEAQ (reference sequence). The CDR3 loop reads CASSNAAFPQETQYF. DNA of the CDR3: TGTGCCAGCAGCAACGCGGCGTTCCCTCAAGAGACCCAGTACTTC.

V is TRBV4-3 and J is TRBJ1-4; a possible D gene is TRBD1 (5 bases). Germline CDR1 is LGHNA and CDR2 is YSLEER. CDR3 length equals 13 residues. V lost 0 bases and J lost 12, with 11 bases in between. CDR3 sequence reads: CASSQERGGELFF. The CDR3 region has the DNA TGCGCCAGCAGCCAAGAGAGGGGTGGCGAACTGTTTTTT.

The J gene is TRBJ1-2, the V gene TRBV29-1; a weak D match, TRBD1 (5 bases). In germline, CDR1 is SQVTM, CDR2 ANQGSEA. This CDR3 is built from 16 residues. Trimming removed 3 bases at V and 0 bases at J, with 17 bases between. Here the CDR3 reads CSVDRDPSRANYGYTF. DNA of the CDR3: TGCAGCGTTGATCGGGACCCATCACGGGCTAACTATGGCTACACCTTC.

The chain recombines TRBV25-1 with TRBJ1-5; no clear D. The CDR3 has 14 amino acids. The V gene's germline CDR1 is MGHDK and CDR2 SYGVNS. Trimming removed 3 bases from V and 1 base from J, with 7 bases in between. The CDR3 DNA reads TGTGCCAGCAGTGATTTAAGGAGCAATCAGCCCCAGCATTTT. Translation gives CASSDLRSNQPQHF. Variable domain in full (rest from reference TRBV25-1 and TRBJ1-5): EADIYQTPRYLVIGTGKKITLECSQTMGHDKMYWYQQDPGMELHLIHYSYGVNSTEKGDLSSESTVSRIRTEHFPLTLESARPSHTSQYLCASSDLRSNQPQHFGDGTRLSIL.

The chain combines TRBV7-9 with TRBJ2-5, with D unresolved. Trimming stripped 5 bases from V and 1 base from J, with 11 bases between. Germline V gives CDR1 SEHNR, CDR2 FQNEAQ (reference sequence). The CDR3 is 14 residues long. This CDR3 reads CASSGMRGQETQYF. The CDR3 nucleotides are TGTGCCAGCAGCGGAATGAGAGGCCAAGAGACCCAGTACTTC.

The J gene is TRBJ2-3, the V gene TRBV14; TRBD2 is a possible D gene (6 bases). Trimming took off 7 bases at V and 8 bases at J, with 10 bases between the two ends. Germline V gene lookup returns CDR1 SGHDN and CDR2 FVKESK. The CDR3 runs 11 residues. The CDR3 loop is CASTQEGTQYF. CDR3 in DNA: TGTGCCAGCACACAGGAGGGTACGCAGTATTTT.

This chain joins TRBV7-9 and TRBJ2-1; TRBD2 agrees at 8 bases. V shed 4 bases, J shed 8 bases, and the junction held 1 base outside the gene matches. Germline CDR1 reads SEHNR; CDR2 reads FQNEAQ (reference sequence). This CDR3 has 12 amino acids. CDR3 DNA: TGTGCCAGCAGCTGGCGGGAGGATGAGCAGTTCTTC. This sequence encodes CASSWREDEQFF.

The J gene is TRBJ2-7, the V gene TRBV7-9; 11 bases map to TRBD2. In germline, CDR1 is SEHNR, CDR2 FQNEAQ (reference sequence). The CDR3 length is 15 residues. The ends lost 6 bases at V and 2 bases at J; junction bases unmatched: 6. CDR3 protein: CASRGASGRPYEQYF. The CDR3, as DNA: TGTGCCAGCAGGGGGGCTAGCGGGAGGCCCTACGAGCAGTACTTC.

The gene calls are TRBV6-1 and TRBJ1-5; 9 bases are shared with TRBD1. This CDR3 comprises 15 residues. V was clipped by 0 bases and J by 5 bases; unmatched bases: 2. Germline-derived CDR1 and CDR2 are MNHNS and SASEGT. CDR3 in DNA: TGTGCCAGCAGTGAAGCAACAGGGGGCCATCAGCCCCAGCATTTT. Translated, it gives CASSEATGGHQPQHF.

V and J are TRBV5-1 and TRBJ2-7; the match to TRBD1 covers 12 bases. The CDR3 is made up of 15 amino acids. J gave up 3 bases and V 4 bases, and 5 bases lay outside the gene matches. Germline lookup yields CDR1 SGHRS and CDR2 YFSETQ. CDR3 coding DNA: TGCGCCAGCAGCACAGGGACAGGGGGCTTCTACGAGCAGTACTTC. Its translation: CASSTGTGGFYEQYF.

This rearrangement joins TRBV27 to TRBJ2-3, with 8 bases matching TRBD2. The CDR3 contains 18 residues. Germline V gives CDR1 MNHEY, CDR2 SMNVEV (reference sequence). The V segment lost 0 bases and the J segment 2 bases; nucleotides outside the gene matches: 10. CDR3 loop: CASSLSPLAAIDTDTQYF. The CDR3 coding sequence is TGTGCCAGCAGTTTATCCCCACTAGCGGCGATAGACACAGATACGCAGTATTTT.

J is TRBJ2-7 and V is TRBV30; D is ambiguous. Trimming cost V 4 bases and J 4 bases, with 17 bases left between them. This CDR3 is 14 amino acids long. Germline V CDR1 and CDR2: GTSNPN, SVGIG (reference sequence). CDR3 in DNA: TGTGCCTGGAACCTCCCTTCCCAGAGGTACGAGCAGTACTTC. Translation: CAWNLPSQRYEQYF.

The rearrangement joins TRBV7-9 to TRBJ2-7, with D possibly TRBD2 on 5 matching bases. In germline, CDR1 is SEHNR, CDR2 FQNEAQ (reference sequence). CDR3 size: 12 residues. V lost 5 bases, J lost 3 bases, and 8 bases lay in between. DNA of the CDR3: TGTGCCAGCAGCCACGGGAACTACGAGCAGTACTTC. As protein: CASSHGNYEQYF.

This chain links TRBV7-9 with TRBJ2-5; 9 bases match TRBD1. Germline CDR1 SEHNR, CDR2 FQNEAQ (reference sequence). V gave up 4 bases and J gave up 4 bases; unmatched junction bases: 19. This CDR3 comprises 19 residues. The CDR3 DNA is TGTGCCAGCAGCTCCAATTCCGGGACAGGGTTGGCGGGACGAGAGACCCAGTACTTC. It is translated as CASSSNSGTGLAGRETQYF.

The chain has TRBV7-8 and TRBJ2-5; 7 nucleotides match TRBD2. Germline V gene data show CDR1 as SGHVS and CDR2 as FQNEAQ. The CDR3 is 14 residues long. V dropped 2 bases and J dropped 5; count of bases not matched to a gene: 5. CDR3 loop: CASSLLTSRETQYF. DNA for the CDR3: TGTGCCAGCAGCTTACTGACTAGCCGGGAGACCCAGTACTTC.

The chain joins TRBV27 to TRBJ1-5; TRBD1 matches 8 bases. CDR1 and CDR2 (germline): MNHEY, SMNVEV (reference sequence). V lost 6 bases and J lost 5; bases outside the gene matches: 9. CDR3 length: 15 residues. The CDR3 sequence: CASRIGTGPYQPQHF. CDR3 sequence (DNA): TGTGCCAGCAGGATAGGGACAGGCCCCTATCAGCCCCAGCATTTT.

The V and J genes are TRBV19 and TRBJ2-1, with D unresolved. The germline CDR1 and CDR2 sequences are LNHDA and SQIVND (reference sequence). This CDR3 is built from 13 residues. Deletions cut 6 bases from V and 7 bases from J, with 13 bases between. The CDR3 DNA reads as TGTGCCAGTAGCCCCTTTACTGGGAATGAGCAGTTCTTC. Its translation: CASSPFTGNEQFF.

The V and J genes are TRBV4-1 and TRBJ2-5; D gene unclear. V dropped 1 base and J dropped 4 bases, with 10 bases sitting between them. The germline V gene has CDR1 MGHRA and CDR2 YSYEKL. This CDR3 comprises 14 residues. The CDR3 DNA sequence: TGCGCCAGCAGCCAAGGTTGGGGTTCAGAGACCCAGTACTTC. The encoded protein is CASSQGWGSETQYF.

This chain uses TRBV27 with TRBJ2-7, with 13 nucleotides matching TRBD2. CDR3 length: 15 amino acids. Trimming cost V 7 bases and J 5 bases; bases outside gene matches: 8. Germline V lookup: CDR1 MNHEY, CDR2 SMNVEV (reference sequence). The CDR3 region is CASNLLAGGPHEQYF. The CDR3 DNA follows: TGTGCCAGCAACCTACTAGCGGGAGGGCCGCACGAGCAGTACTTC.

The rearrangement joins TRBV6-5 to TRBJ2-7; 8 bases map to TRBD1. CDR1 and CDR2 from the germline V gene are MNHEY and SVGAGI. The V segment lost 3 bases and the J segment 2 bases; nucleotides outside the gene matches: 6. The length of the CDR3 is 15 residues. CDR3 bases: TGTGCCAGCAGTTATGTGACAGGGGAACCCTACGAGCAGTACTTC. Encoded protein: CASSYVTGEPYEQYF.

The V and J genes are TRBV27 and TRBJ2-7; perhaps TRBD2 as D (5 bases). The CDR3 runs to 15 residues. Germline CDR1 MNHEY, CDR2 SMNVEV (reference sequence). The V end lost 5 bases, the J end lost 0 bases, and 14 bases lay between the germline ends. The CDR3 sequence is CASSRTLRSSYEQYF. The CDR3 region has the DNA TGTGCCAGCAGTCGGACTCTCAGAAGCTCCTACGAGCAGTACTTC.